This TCR beta chain was recorded in a study of cytomegalovirus exposure and HLA in healthy donors (dated by TCRdb to 2016 to 2017). Notes on the research overall: In an earlier analysis of roughly 590 of the donors, 250 to 350 Gb of sequence data and some 120 million unique TCR beta sequences from 150 million to 200 million T cells were reported. HLA typing included class I and class II loci at four-digit resolution. Across some 400 genotyped donors of the cohort, an average of about 220,000 unique TCR beta nucleotide sequences per donor were sequenced, and approximately 17% of those sequences were non-productive. Donor age, sex, ethnicity and CMV serostatus were collected together with the repertoire data. An earlier analysis of several hundred of the donors applied high-throughput TCR beta sequencing to assess whether each TCR beta V gene segment acted as functional or pseudogenic. The later analysis used no new phenotypic data to find candidate immune exposures, relying instead on TCR beta sequences and their occurrence across donors. The study combined high-throughput TCR immunosequencing, statistical association of individual TCRs with disease status, and machine learning to predict cytomegalovirus infection status. Because of strong linkage in the cohort, five DR-DQ haplotypes were treated as single units for association and clustering. A later analysis re-examined previously published TCR beta repertoires from around 670 donors and added high-resolution HLA genotyping to investigate patterns of TCR occurrence. A later genetic analysis took genome-wide SNP genotypes for about three fifths of the roughly 670 donors and used that subset as a discovery cohort. Using immunosequencing, the study profiled T cell repertoires from 550 to 750 subjects and related those repertoires to cytomegalovirus serostatus. The study was designed to test whether signatures of past pathogen exposure could be identified by cataloging public T cell receptors. The number of donors typed differed by locus, with roughly 620-630 for A, B, C, DRB1 and DQB1, around 520 for DQA1, approximately 570 for DPA1, and 450 to 480 for DPB1. An early release covering roughly 640 HLA-typed donors comprised around 300 gigabases of sequencing data and tens of millions of unique TCR sequences. All discovery cohort repertoires had been generated on a single sequencing platform. A separate validation cohort of about 110 different subjects was used in addition to the 666-subject first cohort. The genetic ancestry cluster associated with self-reported Caucasian donors included roughly four fifths of the 398 genotyped donors.

Library preparation employed the immunoSEQ multiplex PCR assay. A mixture of 60 forward primers for TCR Vbeta segments and 13 reverse primers for TCR Jbeta segments was used in the multiplex PCR. Amplification of the CDR3 region of rearranged TCR beta genes was performed with a multiplex PCR assay on genomic DNA. On the Illumina HiSeq System, the amplified TCR beta libraries were sequenced as 87-base-pair reads. In the source study's methods: Across the roughly 600 repertoires, a later analysis counted 80 million or so unique TCR beta chains, 8.5 million to 12 million of which were shared by at least two donors. To remove PCR and sequencing errors, raw reads were error-corrected and collapsed into unique sequences using a nearest-neighbor algorithm that merged closely related sequences. To assign V, D and J gene segments, CDR3 sequences were aligned to IMGT reference sequences. For a sequence to be retained, at least a six-nucleotide match to both a V gene segment and a J gene segment was required. Rearrangements were classified as productive when the CDR3 lacked stop codons and remained in frame with V and J, and all other rearrangements were classified as non-productive. CDR3 was defined by IMGT convention, running from the second conserved V-encoded cysteine to the conserved J-encoded phenylalanine. The earlier analysis of approximately 590 of the donors excluded any sequence lacking an unambiguous match to a single V gene segment. An earlier analysis of a few hundred of the donors classified V segments as functional when productive rearrangements were above 56.7% and as segregating when the standard deviation between donors was above 5%. A statistical classification framework was built for diagnosing cytomegalovirus status from the catalog of TCR beta chain sequences. V and J gene assignment, in a later analysis, came from comparing TCR nucleotide sequences with IMGT/GENE-DB human TR gene sequences. In a later analysis, CDR3 sequences and most-parsimonious VDJ recombination scenarios were assigned using the TCRdist pipeline. A later analysis defined each TCR beta chain by its CDR3 amino acid sequence plus V-gene family, and excluded reads lacking a unique V-gene family. As a way to deal with suspected cross-contamination and a sequencing artifact, a later analysis dropped 450 to 700 nucleotide sequences that were highly shared and had low generation probability. In a later analysis, a clonal expansion index was calculated for each public chain from normalized within-repertoire ranks of inferred template counts. In a later analysis, generation probabilities were computed with a VDJ recombination model fitted to out-of-frame rearrangements, and the resulting probabilities were checked against IGoR. A later analysis scored TCR-TCR, TCR-HLA and TCR-CMV co-occurrence with hypergeometric tests, applying a repertoire-size bias correction to TCR pairs. False discovery rates were estimated in a later analysis by permuting HLA or CMV assignments 20 times. A later analysis grouped co-occurring TCRs with DBSCAN, adding TCRdist sequence similarity when clustering within HLA-allele-positive subsets. Repertoires with fewer than 30,000 or more than 120,000 public chains were left out of co-occurrence clustering, as were about 5 repertoires with anomalous nucleotide sharing. The source is immuneACCESS, and TCRdb retained only in-frame sequences with V and J called. Part of the clones is not carried over; for the studies checked, unresolved V genes explain less than half of this, and the remainder is unexplained. V, J and clone size derive from that table, while D and trimming were established from the DNA sequence. The sample yields roughly 190,000 clones; 82% were counted once. Clones ranked in the top ten supply about 1.8% of the sample.

Regarding this clone: Its antigen remains undetermined. One base away there is no much larger clone; base qualities are not given.

The cohort consisted of 600 or so healthy bone marrow donors. Cohort members were all nominally healthy when sampled, although unrecorded immune exposures were likely present. The donor tested CMV seronegative and was one of the 352 seronegative cohort members. A peripheral blood sample was collected from each donor, and TCR beta sequencing was performed on peripheral blood mononuclear cells. Genomic DNA extraction from the blood cell samples was performed with the Qiagen DNeasy Blood Extraction Kit. The V end loses 0 bases and the J end loses 2 bases, and a stretch of 11 bases separates them. Measured from the cysteine to the phenylalanine, the CDR3 is 16 residues long. The only DNA kept is the CDR3, 48 bases in frame from the first base. CDR1 is given as SGHDN and CDR2 as FVKESK, both from the germline V gene. Results and caveats for the whole study, not just this receptor: In this cohort, only TCR beta chains were sequenced, and detectable features were limited by the absence of alpha or paired-chain data. An earlier analysis of some 590 of the donors showed that most TCR beta V segments appeared in productive rearrangements either about 90% or about 30% of the time, which broadly matched IMGT annotations. In a later analysis, 15,000 to 20,000 TCR beta sequences were associated with specific HLA alleles at a false discovery rate of 0.05. A cluster of highly shared sequence variants was judged likely to be a technical artifact of the sequencing pipeline. In a later analysis, HLA-associated TCR beta chains were found to be more clonally expanded and to have lower generation probabilities than equally common non-associated chains. A later genetic analysis reported fewer N-insertions in productive TCRs among donors in an Asian-associated ancestry cluster than the roughly 650-donor mean. Linkage disequilibrium might explain the correlated functional status among segregating V segments, but an unknown experimental factor could not be ruled out. In the study, approximately 160 TCR beta chains were listed as associated with cytomegalovirus. A later analysis reported that several top co-occurrence clusters appeared linked to parvovirus B19, influenza, CMV and Epstein-Barr virus. V-gene and J-gene trimming of TCR beta chains was associated with a missense DCLRE1C variant in a later genetic analysis, and the association was replicated in an independent cohort. Most TCR sequences were observed very rarely across donors, whereas some public TCRs were present in many individuals. CMV serostatus was the only immune exposure information available for the cohort. Some 15 rarely observed V segments, including chromosome 9 orphons, were excluded from the earlier analysis of 550 to 700 of the donors because counts were too low. Assigning TCR associations to individual alleles was difficult when HLA alleles, especially DR and DQ, strongly co-occurred. Some IMGT-functional V segments, including TRBV6-2 and TRBV6-3, could not be distinguished by the 87-base-pair reads and were therefore excluded. A later analysis found that TCR association rates varied across HLA loci, with DRB1 alleles showing the most associated TCRs and HLA-C alleles the fewest. In vitro tests confirmed that three of the cytomegalovirus-associated TCR beta chains recognize cytomegalovirus antigens. According to the authors, the approach could potentially be generalized to other disease states and immunological phenotypes. Because HLA typing was unavailable for some donors at each locus, only the typed subset was used in association tests. A later analysis found that most CMV-associated TCR beta chains appeared HLA-restricted, with HLA associations seemingly driven largely by CMV exposure. In both the original and validation cohorts, the classifier was reported to diagnose cytomegalovirus status with high specificity and sensitivity. Sequencing depth was assumed to be roughly uniform across donors in the presence/absence analyses, though that assumption may not hold. A further reported finding was that TCR beta sequences accurately predicted the HLA-A and HLA-B alleles for most subjects in the first cohort.

Sequencing input: PBMCs. The receptor comes from a woman under 30 in good health and CMV-seronegative. Here the chain combines TRBV14 and TRBJ2-1, and TRBD2 may be the D gene, going by 6 matching bases. The CDR3 sequence is CASSQDWRGPYNEQFF. The nucleotides are TGTGCCAGCAGCCAAGATTGGAGGGGTCCCTACAATGAGCAGTTCTTC. The CDR3 plus the reference TRBV14 and TRBJ2-1 genes for the other parts give the full variable domain: EAGVTQFPSHSVIEKGQTVTLRCDPISGHDNLYWYRRVMGKEIKFLLHFVKESKQDESGMPNNRFLAERTGGTYSTLKVQPAELEDSGVYFCASSQDWRGPYNEQFFGPGTRLTVL.